This TCR beta chain was identified during a study of T-cell reconstitution after alpha-beta-depleted transplantation in children. A library of TCRbeta sequences, prepared with unique molecular identifiers, was generated. Each CDR3 protein gets one entry after TCRdb re-called the PCR reads with MiXCR. The sample holds roughly 200,000 distinct CDR3 sequences, roughly 11% seen once. The CDR3 loop spans 14 amino acids. Germline CDR1 is SNHLY and CDR2 is FYNNEI. Trimming removed 6 bases from V and 0 bases from J, with 10 bases in between. The chain links TRBV2 to TRBJ2-3, with D hard to call. Here the sequenced sample was PBMCs, taken before TCRalphabeta/CD19-depleted stem cell transplant. The receptor was isolated from a child less than two years old with acute myeloid leukemia, due to receive a stem cell transplant. The CDR3 reads CASSETRSTDTQYF. CDR3 in DNA: TGTGCCAGCAGCGAGACTCGTAGCACAGATACGCAGTATTTT.